The following is a T cell receptor (beta chain) sequence with its context. This record belongs to a study of OX40 agonist ivuxolimab in advanced cancers. CDR3 length: 15 residues. V was pared by 7 bases and J by 2 bases, with 9 bases of the junction left unmatched. The germline V gene encodes CDR1 SGHTA and CDR2 FQGNSA. Using immunoSEQ multiplex PCR, the repertoire was profiled, and TCRdb retains in-frame clones only, with some absent. The top ten clones hold more than 0.85% of a sample with roughly 71,000 clones, about nine tenths of them seen once. The chain joins TRBV7-2 to TRBJ1-1, with 8 bases aligning to TRBD1. The TCR was taken from an adult with an advanced solid tumor such as melanoma, head and neck, liver or kidney cancer. The sample in question was CD4+ or CD8+ T cells sorted from blood, obtained in a trial of the OX40 agonist ivuxolimab. DNA of the CDR3: TGTGCCAGCACCCTAGACAGGGGTGGAAACACTGAAGCTTTCTTT. Translating gives CASTLDRGGNTEAFF.